The 2 T cell receptor beta chains given below trace back to one sample, sequenced in a study of post-analysis software for immune sequencing data. Study-wide points: A few TRBV segments occurring more often in patients than controls included TRBV5-6, TRBV5-1 and TRBV20-1.

Antigen specificity for these receptors is unknown. Incorporated into the TCR beta cDNA libraries were unique molecular identifiers, which served to reduce PCR and sequencing biases. TCRdb used MiXCR to reprocess the PCR reads, holding one entry per CDR3 protein. The sample holds about 200,000 distinct CDR3 sequences, 29% seen once. The sample consisted of blood. These receptors all stem from a girl aged 2-17 years with multiple sclerosis.

This clonotype was counted many times. The V gene is TRBV20-1, the J gene TRBJ2-7, with D tentatively TRBD1 or TRBD2 (5 bases each). Trimming removed 2 bases at V and 1 base at J, with 9 bases between. CDR3 length: 13 residues. The germline gives CDR1 DFQATT, CDR2 SNEGSKA (reference sequence). The CDR3 DNA follows: TGCAGTGCTAGAAGTGGGGGATCCTACGAGCAGTACTTC. Translating it yields CSARSGGSYEQYF.

V gene TRBV5-1 combines with J gene TRBJ2-7, with TRBD2 matching 14 bases. This CDR3 has 16 amino acids. V gave up 0 bases and J gave up 2 bases; unmatched junction bases: 1. The germline V gene has CDR1 SGHRS and CDR2 YFSETQ. CDR3 residues: CASSLGLAGGAYEQYF. The CDR3 DNA reads as TGCGCCAGCAGCTTGGGACTAGCGGGAGGGGCCTACGAGCAGTACTTC.